This is a list of T cell receptor beta chains from one sample in a study of blood T cell repertoires in COVID-19. Produced via immunoSEQ multiplex PCR; TCRdb's table is partial and in-frame only. In the table there are some 200,000 clones, roughly 90% of which are singletons. What was sequenced was peripheral blood. The receptors originated from a man in his 70s with acute or convalescent COVID-19. CDR3s include the opening cysteine and the closing phenylalanine or tryptophan. Some rows mark clone size as missing; the rest say once, few, many or name a class of expanded clone.

clone size	V gene	J gene	CDR3 protein
-	TRBV5-6	TRBJ1-2	CASSLDPGFGYTF
-	TRBV9	TRBJ2-5	CASSPQPGQGNIQYF
-	TRBV19	TRBJ1-2	CASSIDPATGRNGYTF
-	TRBV28	TRBJ1-5	CASSLDRGLGQPQHF
-	TRBV9	TRBJ2-5	CASSVGLAGGETQYF
-	TRBV18	TRBJ2-5	CASSPIAGEMKTQYF
-	TRBV7-8	TRBJ1-1	CASSVSGKNTEAFF
-	TRBV19	TRBJ2-5	CASSIGTSHQETQYF
-	TRBV28	TRBJ2-1	CASSLSTSGNRNEQFF
-	TRBV27	TRBJ2-7	CASGGLLLYYEQYF
-	TRBV27	TRBJ2-7	CASSFGAGGAYEQYF
-	TRBV7-2	TRBJ2-7	CASSLAGGPYEQYF
-	TRBV5-4	TRBJ1-5	CASSSGGDNQPQHF
-	TRBV5-1	TRBJ2-7	CASSLAGTSVYEQYF
-	TRBV14	TRBJ2-4	CASSPGNIQYF
once	TRBV11-2	TRBJ2-3	CASSLEGLATDTQYF
-	TRBV11-2	TRBJ1-5	CASSFSGSGQPQHF
-	TRBV9	TRBJ2-7	CASSVDRGIDEQYF
-	TRBV14	TRBJ1-6	CASSARGGAGSPLHF
-	TRBV6-5	TRBJ1-5	CASKSGQGNQPQHF
-	TRBV5-5	TRBJ1-2	CASSPAGEVKGYDGYTF
-	TRBV29-1	TRBJ2-3	CSVKASSLTDTQYF